The 6 T cell receptor beta chains listed next were all sequenced from one sample in a study of blood T cell repertoires in COVID-19. Generated by immunoSEQ multiplex PCR, the TCRdb table keeps only in-frame clones and is missing some. The data contain over 200,000 clones, 83% of them singletons. Source material: peripheral blood. The receptors come from a woman in her 30s with COVID-19, enrolled during active disease.

The chain is built from TRBV12-5 and TRBJ1-5; tentative D call: TRBD1 (6 bases). Looked up from germline, CDR1 is LGHNT and CDR2 is FRNRAP. The CDR3 has 20 amino acids. Trimming took off 1 base at V and 4 bases at J, with 26 bases between the two ends. The CDR3 DNA sequence: TGTGCTAGTGGTTTGGCCCCGAGAGATTCCGGGACATCTAGAAATCAGCCCCAGCATTTT. Protein product: CASGLAPRDSGTSRNQPQHF.

The J gene is TRBJ1-2, the V gene TRBV2, with 7 bases identical to TRBD1. The CDR3 extends over 14 amino acids. J was trimmed by 4 bases and V by 6 bases; bases with no gene match: 8. Germline V gene sequence: CDR1 SNHLY, CDR2 FYNNEI. This chain's CDR3 is CASRRQGGSYGYTF. The CDR3 DNA is TGTGCCAGCAGAAGACAGGGTGGAAGCTATGGCTACACCTTC.

This chain links TRBV4-3 with TRBJ2-1; D might be TRBD1 (5 bases). Per germline, CDR1 LGHNA and CDR2 YSLEER. With 3 bases removed from V and 4 bases from J, the gap between germline ends came to 19 bases. The CDR3 has 17 residues. The CDR3, as DNA: TGCGCCAGCAGCCAGGGCGCAGGGCCGGTGGGTTACAATGAGCAGTTCTTC. Amino acid sequence: CASSQGAGPVGYNEQFF.

This clone has a single count. The J gene is TRBJ2-1, the V gene TRBV7-9, with 12 bases fitting TRBD2. The CDR3 sequence is 16 residues long. V dropped 5 bases and J dropped 8; count of bases not matched to a gene: 10. Germline lookup yields CDR1 SEHNR and CDR2 FQNEAQ (reference sequence). The CDR3 sequence is CASSPPRLAGADEQFF. Written as DNA, the CDR3 is TGTGCCAGCAGCCCCCCGAGACTAGCGGGAGCGGATGAGCAGTTCTTC.

The gene calls are TRBV20-1 and TRBJ2-7; 10 nucleotides align to TRBD1. V trimming: 3 bases; J trimming: 6 bases; junction bases outside the gene matches: 8. The CDR3 covers 14 residues. Germline assignment: CDR1 DFQATT and CDR2 SNEGSKA (reference sequence). The CDR3 coding sequence is TGCAGTGCTAGTTTTCGACAGGGGGCGATCGAGCAGTACTTC. Translated: CSASFRQGAIEQYF.

This sequence joins TRBV7-9 and TRBJ2-3; 9 nucleotides line up with TRBD2. The CDR3 extends over 14 amino acids. Germline-derived CDR1 and CDR2 are SEHNR and FQNEAQ (reference sequence). Losses at the gene ends were 5 bases for V and 4 bases for J; bases not matched to a gene: 4. Written as DNA, the CDR3 is TGTGCCAGCAGCCCCCGGACTAGCGCAGATACGCAGTATTTT. Protein sequence: CASSPRTSADTQYF.